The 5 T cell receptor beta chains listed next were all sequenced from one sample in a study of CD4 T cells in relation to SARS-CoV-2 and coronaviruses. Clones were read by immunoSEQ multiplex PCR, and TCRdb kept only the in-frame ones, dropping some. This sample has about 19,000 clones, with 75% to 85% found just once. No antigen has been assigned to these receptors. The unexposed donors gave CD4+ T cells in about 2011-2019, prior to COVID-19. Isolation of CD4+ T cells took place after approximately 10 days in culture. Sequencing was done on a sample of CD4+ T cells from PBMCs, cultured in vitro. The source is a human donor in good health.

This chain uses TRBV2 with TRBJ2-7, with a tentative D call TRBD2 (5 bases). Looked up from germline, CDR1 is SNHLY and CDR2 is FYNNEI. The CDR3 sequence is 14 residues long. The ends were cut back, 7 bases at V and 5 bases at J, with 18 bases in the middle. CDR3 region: CASKERVLVDEQYF. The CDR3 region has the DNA TGTGCCAGCAAAGAGAGGGTCCTCGTCGACGAGCAGTACTTC.

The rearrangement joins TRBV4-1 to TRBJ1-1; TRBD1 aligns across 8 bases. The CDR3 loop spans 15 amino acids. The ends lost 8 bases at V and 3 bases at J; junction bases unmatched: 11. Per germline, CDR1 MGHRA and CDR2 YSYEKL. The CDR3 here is CASEPGQGRYTEAFF. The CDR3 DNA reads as TGCGCCAGCGAGCCCGGACAGGGACGATACACTGAAGCTTTCTTT.

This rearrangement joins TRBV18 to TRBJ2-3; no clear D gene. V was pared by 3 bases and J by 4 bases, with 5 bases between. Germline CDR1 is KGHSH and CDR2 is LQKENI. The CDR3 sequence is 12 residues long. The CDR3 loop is CASSPLPDTQYF. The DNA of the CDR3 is TGTGCCAGCTCACCGCTTCCAGATACGCAGTATTTT. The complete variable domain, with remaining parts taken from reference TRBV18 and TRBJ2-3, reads NAGVMQNPRHLVRRRGQEARLRCSPMKGHSHVYWYRQLPEEGLKFMVYLQKENIIDESGMPKERFSAEFPKEGPSILRIQQVVRGDSAAYFCASSPLPDTQYFGPGTRLTVL.

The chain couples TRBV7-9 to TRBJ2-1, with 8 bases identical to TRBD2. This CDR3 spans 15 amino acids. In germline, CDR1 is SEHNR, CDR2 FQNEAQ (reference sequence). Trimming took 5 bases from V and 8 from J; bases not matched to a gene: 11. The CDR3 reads CASSPRRGGVDEQFF. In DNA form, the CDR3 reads TGTGCCAGCAGCCCACGACGGGGGGGGGTTGATGAGCAGTTCTTC.

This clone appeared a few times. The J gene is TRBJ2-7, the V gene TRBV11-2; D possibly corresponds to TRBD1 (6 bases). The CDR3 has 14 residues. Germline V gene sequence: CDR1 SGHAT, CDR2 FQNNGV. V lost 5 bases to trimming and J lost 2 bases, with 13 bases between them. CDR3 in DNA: TGTGCCAGCAGCGTCACCGGGACACCCTACGAGCAGTACTTC. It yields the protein CASSVTGTPYEQYF.